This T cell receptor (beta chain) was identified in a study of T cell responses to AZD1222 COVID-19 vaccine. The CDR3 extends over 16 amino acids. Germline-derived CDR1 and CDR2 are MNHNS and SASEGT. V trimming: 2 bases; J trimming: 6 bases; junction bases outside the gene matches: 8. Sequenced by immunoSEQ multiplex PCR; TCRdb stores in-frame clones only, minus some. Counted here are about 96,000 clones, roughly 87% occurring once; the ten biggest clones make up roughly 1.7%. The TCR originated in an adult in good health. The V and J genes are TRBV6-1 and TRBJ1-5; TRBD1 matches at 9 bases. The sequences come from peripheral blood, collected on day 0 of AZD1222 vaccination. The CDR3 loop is CASSELRTGVGQPQHF. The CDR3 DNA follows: TGTGCCAGCAGTGAACTTCGGACAGGGGTCGGTCAGCCCCAGCATTTT.